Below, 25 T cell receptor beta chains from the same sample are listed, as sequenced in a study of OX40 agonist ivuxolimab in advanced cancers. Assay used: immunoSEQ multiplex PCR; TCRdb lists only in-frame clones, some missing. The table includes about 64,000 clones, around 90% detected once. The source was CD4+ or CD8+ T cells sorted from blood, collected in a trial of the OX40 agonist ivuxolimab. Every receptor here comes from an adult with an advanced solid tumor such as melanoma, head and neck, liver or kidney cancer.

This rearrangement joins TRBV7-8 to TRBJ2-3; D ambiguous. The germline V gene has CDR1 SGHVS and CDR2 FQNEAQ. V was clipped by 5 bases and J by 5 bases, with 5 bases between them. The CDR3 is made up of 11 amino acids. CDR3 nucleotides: TGTGCCAGCAGCGTGGGAGATACGCAGTATTTT. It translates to CASSVGDTQYF.

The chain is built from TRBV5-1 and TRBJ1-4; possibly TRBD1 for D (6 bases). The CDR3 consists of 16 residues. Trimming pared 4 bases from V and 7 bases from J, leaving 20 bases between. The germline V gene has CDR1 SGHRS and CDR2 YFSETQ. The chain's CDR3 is CASSAGDTVWGEKLFF. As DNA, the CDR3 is TGCGCCAGCAGCGCGGGGGACACGGTATGGGGTGAAAAACTGTTTTTT.

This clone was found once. CDR3 region: CASSSSWTSGRNEQFF. CDR3 in DNA: TGTGCCAGCAGCTCATCCTGGACTAGCGGGCGGAATGAGCAGTTCTTC. The chain recombines TRBV11-2 with TRBJ2-1; TRBD2 agrees at 11 bases. This CDR3 is built from 16 residues. V lost 4 bases to trimming and J lost 7 bases; unmatched junction nucleotides: 9. Per germline, CDR1 SGHAT and CDR2 FQNNGV.

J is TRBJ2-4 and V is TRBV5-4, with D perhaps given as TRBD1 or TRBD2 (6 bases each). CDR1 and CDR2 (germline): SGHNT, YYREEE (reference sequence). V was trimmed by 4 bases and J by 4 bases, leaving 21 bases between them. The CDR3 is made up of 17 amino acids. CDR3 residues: CASSPGGRRGDKNIQYF. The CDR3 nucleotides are TGTGCCAGCAGCCCAGGAGGGCGGAGGGGGGATAAAAACATTCAGTACTTC.

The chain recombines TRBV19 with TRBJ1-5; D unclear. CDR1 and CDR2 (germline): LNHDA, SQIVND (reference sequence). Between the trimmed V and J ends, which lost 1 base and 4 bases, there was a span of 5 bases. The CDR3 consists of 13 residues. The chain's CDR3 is CASSIGGNQPQHF. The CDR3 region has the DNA TGTGCCAGTAGTATAGGCGGGAATCAGCCCCAGCATTTT.

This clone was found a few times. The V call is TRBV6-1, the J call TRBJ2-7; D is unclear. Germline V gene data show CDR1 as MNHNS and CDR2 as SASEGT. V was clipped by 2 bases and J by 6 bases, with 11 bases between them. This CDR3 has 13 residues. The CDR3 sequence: CASSESLVFEQYF. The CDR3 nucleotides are TGTGCCAGCAGTGAATCGCTAGTTTTCGAGCAGTACTTC.

The CDR3 DNA is TGCGCCAGCAGCATCAGGACTAGCGGAATACCCTACAATGAGCAGTTCTTC. It is translated as CASSIRTSGIPYNEQFF. The chain joins TRBV5-1 to TRBJ2-1; 10 nucleotides align to TRBD2. The CDR3 has 17 residues. Trimming removed 4 bases from V and 2 bases from J; junction bases left unmatched: 9. Per germline, CDR1 SGHRS and CDR2 YFSETQ. Full variable domain (rest looked up from reference TRBV5-1 and TRBJ2-1): KAGVTQTPRYLIKTRGQQVTLSCSPISGHRSVSWYQQTPGQGLQFLFEYFSETQRNKGNFPGRFSGRQFSNSRSEMNVSTLELGDSALYLCASSIRTSGIPYNEQFFGPGTRLTVL.

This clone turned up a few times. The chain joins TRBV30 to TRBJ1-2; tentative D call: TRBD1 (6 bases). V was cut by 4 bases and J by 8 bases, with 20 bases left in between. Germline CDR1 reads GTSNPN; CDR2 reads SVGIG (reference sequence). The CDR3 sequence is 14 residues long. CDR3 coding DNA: TGTGCCTGGAATGTGTGGAACAGGGAGGACGGCTACACCTTC. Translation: CAWNVWNREDGYTF.

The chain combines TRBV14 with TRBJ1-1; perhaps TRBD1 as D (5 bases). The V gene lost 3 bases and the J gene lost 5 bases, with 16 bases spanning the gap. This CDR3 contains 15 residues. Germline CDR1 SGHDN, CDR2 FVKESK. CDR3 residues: CASSHSRVQGTEAFF. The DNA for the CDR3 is TGTGCCAGCAGCCACAGCAGGGTCCAAGGGACTGAAGCTTTCTTT.

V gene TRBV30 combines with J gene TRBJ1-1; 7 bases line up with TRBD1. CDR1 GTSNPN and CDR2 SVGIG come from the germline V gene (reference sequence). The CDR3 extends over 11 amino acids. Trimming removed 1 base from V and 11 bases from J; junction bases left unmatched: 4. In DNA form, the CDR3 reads TGTGCCTGGAGTGGGGACAGTGGCGCTTTCTTT. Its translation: CAWSGDSGAFF. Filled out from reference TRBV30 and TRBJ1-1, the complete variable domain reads SQTIHQWPATLVQPVGSPLSLECTVEGTSNPNLYWYRQAAGRGLQLLFYSVGIGQISSEVPQNLSASRPQDRQFILSSKKLLLSDSGFYLCAWSGDSGAFFGQGTRLTVV.

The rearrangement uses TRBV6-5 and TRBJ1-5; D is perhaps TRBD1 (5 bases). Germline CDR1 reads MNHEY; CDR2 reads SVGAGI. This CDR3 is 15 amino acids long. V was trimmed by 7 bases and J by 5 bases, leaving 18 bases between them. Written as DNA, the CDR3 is TGTGCCAGCAAGATCGGGGGTACCCGCCATCAGCCCCAGCATTTT. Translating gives CASKIGGTRHQPQHF.

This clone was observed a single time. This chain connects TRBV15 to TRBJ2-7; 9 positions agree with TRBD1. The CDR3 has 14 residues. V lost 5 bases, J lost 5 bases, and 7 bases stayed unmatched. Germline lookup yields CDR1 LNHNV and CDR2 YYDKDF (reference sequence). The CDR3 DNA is TGTGCCACCAGCCCCGGGACAGGGTTCCACGAGCAGTACTTC. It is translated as CATSPGTGFHEQYF.

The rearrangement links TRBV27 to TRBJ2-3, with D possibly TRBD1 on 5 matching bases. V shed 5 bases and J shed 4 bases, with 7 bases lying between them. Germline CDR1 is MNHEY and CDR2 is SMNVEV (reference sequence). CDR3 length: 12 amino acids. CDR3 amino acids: CASSGQSDTQYF. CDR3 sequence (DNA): TGTGCCAGCAGTGGACAATCAGATACGCAGTATTTT.

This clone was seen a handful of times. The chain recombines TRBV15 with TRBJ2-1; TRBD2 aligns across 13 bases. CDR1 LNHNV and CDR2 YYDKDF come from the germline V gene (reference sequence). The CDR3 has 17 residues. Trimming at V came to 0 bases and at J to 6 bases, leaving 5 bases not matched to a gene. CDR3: CATSRELAGGRRNEQFF. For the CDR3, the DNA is TGTGCCACCAGCAGAGAACTAGCGGGAGGGCGTCGCAATGAGCAGTTCTTC. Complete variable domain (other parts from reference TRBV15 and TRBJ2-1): DAMVIQNPRYQVTQFGKPVTLSCSQTLNHNVMYWYQQKSSQAPKLLFHYYDKDFNNEADTPDNFQSRRPNTSFCFLDIRSPGLGDTAMYLCATSRELAGGRRNEQFFGPGTRLTVL.

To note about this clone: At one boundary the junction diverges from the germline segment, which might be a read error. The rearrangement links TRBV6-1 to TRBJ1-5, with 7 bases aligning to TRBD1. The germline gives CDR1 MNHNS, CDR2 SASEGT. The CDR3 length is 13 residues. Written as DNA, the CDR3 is TGTGCCGGCAGTGACAGGGCCGCTCAGCCCCAGCATTTT. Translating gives CAGSDRAAQPQHF.

CDR3 DNA sequence: TGTGCCTGGACTAGCGGGAGTTACGAGCAGTACTTC. It codes for CAWTSGSYEQYF. The chain couples TRBV30 to TRBJ2-7, with 10 bases matching TRBD2. The CDR3 runs 12 residues. The V gene end was trimmed by 4 bases and the J gene end by 4 bases; junction bases not matched to a gene: 1. Germline lookup yields CDR1 GTSNPN and CDR2 SVGIG (reference sequence).

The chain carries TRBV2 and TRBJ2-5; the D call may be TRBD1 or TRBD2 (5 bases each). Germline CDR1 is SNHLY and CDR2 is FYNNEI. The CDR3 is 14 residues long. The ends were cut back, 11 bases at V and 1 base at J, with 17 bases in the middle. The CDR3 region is CAGTQLGVQETQYF. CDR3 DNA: TGTGCCGGGACCCAGTTAGGGGTCCAAGAGACCCAGTACTTC. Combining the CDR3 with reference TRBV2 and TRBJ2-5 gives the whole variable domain EPEVTQTPSHQVTQMGQEVILRCVPISNHLYFYWYRQILGQKVEFLVSFYNNEISEKSEIFDDQFSVERPDGSNFTLKIRSTKLEDSAMYFCAGTQLGVQETQYFGPGTRLLVL.

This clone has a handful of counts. Written as DNA, the CDR3 is TGTGCCAGTAGGACGTCGGGGGGGTCCAGCCAGCCCCAGCATTTT. Protein product: CASRTSGGSSQPQHF. V and J are TRBV19 and TRBJ1-5; tentatively, D is TRBD1 (5 bases). Germline V gives CDR1 LNHDA, CDR2 SQIVND (reference sequence). This CDR3 is built from 15 residues. V was shortened by 6 bases and J by 7 bases, with 19 bases between the two germline ends.

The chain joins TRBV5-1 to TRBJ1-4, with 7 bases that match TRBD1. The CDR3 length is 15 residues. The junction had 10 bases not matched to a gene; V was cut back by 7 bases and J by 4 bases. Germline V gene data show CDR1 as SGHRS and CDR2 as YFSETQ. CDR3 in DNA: TGCGCCAGCTCAGCTTCCGGGACAGATAATGAAAAACTGTTTTTT. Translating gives CASSASGTDNEKLFF.

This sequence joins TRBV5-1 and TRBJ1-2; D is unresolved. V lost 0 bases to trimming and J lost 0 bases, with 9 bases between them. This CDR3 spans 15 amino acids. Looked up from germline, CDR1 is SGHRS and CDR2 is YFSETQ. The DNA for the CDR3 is TGCGCCAGCAGCTTGGCAGCTCTTTCTAACTATGGCTACACCTTC. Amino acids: CASSLAALSNYGYTF.

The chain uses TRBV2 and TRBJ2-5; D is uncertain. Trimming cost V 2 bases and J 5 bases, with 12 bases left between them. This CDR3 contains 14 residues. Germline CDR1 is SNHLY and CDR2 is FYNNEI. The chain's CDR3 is CASSETIAFETQYF. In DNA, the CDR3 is TGTGCCAGCAGTGAAACGATAGCTTTCGAGACCCAGTACTTC.

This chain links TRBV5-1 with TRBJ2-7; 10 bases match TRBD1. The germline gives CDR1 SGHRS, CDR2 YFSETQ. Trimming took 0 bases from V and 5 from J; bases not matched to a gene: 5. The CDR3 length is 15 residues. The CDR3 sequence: CASSLEGQGVHEQYF. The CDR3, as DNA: TGCGCCAGCAGCTTGGAAGGACAGGGGGTCCACGAGCAGTACTTC.

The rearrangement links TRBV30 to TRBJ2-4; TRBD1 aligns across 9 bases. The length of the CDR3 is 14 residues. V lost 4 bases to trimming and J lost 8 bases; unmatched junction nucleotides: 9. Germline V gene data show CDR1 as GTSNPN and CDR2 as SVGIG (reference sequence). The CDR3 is CAWNAGQGRDIQYF. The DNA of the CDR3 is TGTGCCTGGAATGCGGGACAGGGTAGGGACATTCAGTACTTC. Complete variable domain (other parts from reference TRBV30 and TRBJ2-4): SQTIHQWPATLVQPVGSPLSLECTVEGTSNPNLYWYRQAAGRGLQLLFYSVGIGQISSEVPQNLSASRPQDRQFILSSKKLLLSDSGFYLCAWNAGQGRDIQYFGAGTRLSVL.

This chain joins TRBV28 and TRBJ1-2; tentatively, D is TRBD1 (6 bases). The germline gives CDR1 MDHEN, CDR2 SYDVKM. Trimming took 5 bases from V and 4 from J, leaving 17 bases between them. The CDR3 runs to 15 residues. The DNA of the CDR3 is TGTGCCAGCAGTCGAGAGAGGGGGGTCGGCTATGGCTACACCTTC. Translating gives CASSRERGVGYGYTF.

For the CDR3, the DNA is TGTGCCAGCTCACCAGACCCAGGGGCTAACAACGAGCAGTACTTC. It codes for CASSPDPGANNEQYF. The rearrangement links TRBV18 to TRBJ2-7; possibly TRBD1 for D (6 bases). V was clipped by 2 bases and J by 5 bases, with 16 bases between them. The CDR3 runs 15 residues. Germline assignment: CDR1 KGHSH and CDR2 LQKENI.